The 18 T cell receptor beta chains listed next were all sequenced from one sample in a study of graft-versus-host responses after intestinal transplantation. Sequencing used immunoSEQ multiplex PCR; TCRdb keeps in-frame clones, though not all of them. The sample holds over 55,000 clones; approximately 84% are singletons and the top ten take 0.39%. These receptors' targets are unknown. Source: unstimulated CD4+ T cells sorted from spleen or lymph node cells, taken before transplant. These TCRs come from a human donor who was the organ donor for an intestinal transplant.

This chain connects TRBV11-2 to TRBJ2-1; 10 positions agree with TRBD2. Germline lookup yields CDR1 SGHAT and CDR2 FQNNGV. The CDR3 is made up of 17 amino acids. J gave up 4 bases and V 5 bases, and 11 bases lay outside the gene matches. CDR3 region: CASSTTSGEDYYNEQFF. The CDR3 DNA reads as TGTGCCAGCAGCACTACTAGCGGGGAAGACTATTACAATGAGCAGTTCTTC.

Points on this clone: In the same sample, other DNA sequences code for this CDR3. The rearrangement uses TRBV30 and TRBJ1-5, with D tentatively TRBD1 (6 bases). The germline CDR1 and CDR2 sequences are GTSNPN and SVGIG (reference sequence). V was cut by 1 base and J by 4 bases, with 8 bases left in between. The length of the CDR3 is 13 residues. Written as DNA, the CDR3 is TGTGCCTGGAGTGCACAGGGTAATCAGCCCCAGCATTTT. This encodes CAWSAQGNQPQHF.

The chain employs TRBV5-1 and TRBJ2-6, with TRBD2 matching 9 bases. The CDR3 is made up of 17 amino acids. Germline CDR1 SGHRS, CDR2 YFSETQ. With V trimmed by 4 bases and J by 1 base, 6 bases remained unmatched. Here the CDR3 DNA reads TGCGCCAGCAGCCTGGGACTAGCCCATTCTGGGGCCAACGTCCTGACTTTC. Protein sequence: CASSLGLAHSGANVLTF.

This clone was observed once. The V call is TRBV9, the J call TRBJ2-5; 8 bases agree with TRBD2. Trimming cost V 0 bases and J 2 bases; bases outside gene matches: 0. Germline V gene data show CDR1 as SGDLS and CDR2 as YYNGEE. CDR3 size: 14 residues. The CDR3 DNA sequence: TGTGCCAGCAGCGTAGCGGGGGGGCAAGAGACCCAGTACTTC. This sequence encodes CASSVAGGQETQYF.

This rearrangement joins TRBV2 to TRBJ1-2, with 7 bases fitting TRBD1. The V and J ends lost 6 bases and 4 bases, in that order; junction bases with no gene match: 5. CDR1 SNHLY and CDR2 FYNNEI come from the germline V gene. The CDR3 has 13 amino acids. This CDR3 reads CASSPGQPYGYTF. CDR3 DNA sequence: TGTGCCAGCAGCCCGGGACAGCCCTATGGCTACACCTTC.

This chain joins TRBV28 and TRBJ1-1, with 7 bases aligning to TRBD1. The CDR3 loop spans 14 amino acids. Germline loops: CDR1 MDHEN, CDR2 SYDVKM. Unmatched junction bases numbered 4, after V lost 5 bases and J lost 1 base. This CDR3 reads CASSPGTANTEAFF. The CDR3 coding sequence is TGTGCCAGCAGTCCGGGGACAGCGAACACTGAAGCTTTCTTT.

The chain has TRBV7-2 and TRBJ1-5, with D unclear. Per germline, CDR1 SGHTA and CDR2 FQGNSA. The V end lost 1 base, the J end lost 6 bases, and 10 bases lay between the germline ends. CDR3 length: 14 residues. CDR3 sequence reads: CASSLGHGSQPQHF. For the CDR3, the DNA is TGTGCCAGCAGCTTAGGACATGGTAGTCAGCCCCAGCATTTT. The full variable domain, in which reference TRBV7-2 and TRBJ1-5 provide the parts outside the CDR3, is GAGVSQSPSNKVTEKGKDVELRCDPISGHTALYWYRQSLGQGLEFLIYFQGNSAPDKSGLPSDRFSAERTGGSVSTLTIQRTQQEDSAVYLCASSLGHGSQPQHFGDGTRLSIL.

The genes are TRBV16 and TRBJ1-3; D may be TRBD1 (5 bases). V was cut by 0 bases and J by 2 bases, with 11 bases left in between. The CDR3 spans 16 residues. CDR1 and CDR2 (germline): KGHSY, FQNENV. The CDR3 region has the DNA TGTGCCAGCAGCCAATCGGTCGGCAGGGCTGGAAACACCATATATTTT. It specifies CASSQSVGRAGNTIYF.

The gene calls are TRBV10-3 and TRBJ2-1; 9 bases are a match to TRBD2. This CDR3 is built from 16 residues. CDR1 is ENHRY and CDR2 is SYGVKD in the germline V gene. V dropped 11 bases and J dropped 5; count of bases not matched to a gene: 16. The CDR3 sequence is CASSVGAGGLNNEQFF. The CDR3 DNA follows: TGTGCCTCGTCGGTGGGGGCGGGGGGGCTGAACAATGAGCAGTTCTTC.

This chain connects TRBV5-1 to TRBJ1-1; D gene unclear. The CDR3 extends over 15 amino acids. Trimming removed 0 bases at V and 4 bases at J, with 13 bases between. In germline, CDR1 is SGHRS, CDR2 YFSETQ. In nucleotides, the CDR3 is TGCGCCAGCAGCTTGGATGGCAGCCGGAGCACTGAAGCTTTCTTT. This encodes CASSLDGSRSTEAFF.

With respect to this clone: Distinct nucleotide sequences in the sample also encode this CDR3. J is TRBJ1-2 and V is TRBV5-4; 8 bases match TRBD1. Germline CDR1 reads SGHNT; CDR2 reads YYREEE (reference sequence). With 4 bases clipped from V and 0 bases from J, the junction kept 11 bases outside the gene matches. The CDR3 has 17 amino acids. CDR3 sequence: CASSAAQDRGSNYGYTF. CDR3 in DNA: TGTGCCAGCAGCGCAGCTCAAGACAGGGGATCTAACTATGGCTACACCTTC. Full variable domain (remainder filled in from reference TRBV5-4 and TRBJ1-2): ETGVTQSPTHLIKTRGQQVTLRCSSQSGHNTVSWYQQALGQGPQFIFQYYREEENGRGNFPPRFSGLQFPNYSSELNVNALELDDSALYLCASSAAQDRGSNYGYTFGSGTRLTVV.

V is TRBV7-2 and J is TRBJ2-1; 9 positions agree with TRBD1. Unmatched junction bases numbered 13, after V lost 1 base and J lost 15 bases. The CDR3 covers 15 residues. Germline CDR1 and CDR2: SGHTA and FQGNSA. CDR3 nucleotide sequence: TGTGCCAGCAGCTTAGGTGGGACAGGGCATCTAGGTCGGTTCTTC. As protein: CASSLGGTGHLGRFF. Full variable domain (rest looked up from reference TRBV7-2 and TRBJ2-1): GAGVSQSPSNKVTEKGKDVELRCDPISGHTALYWYRQSLGQGLEFLIYFQGNSAPDKSGLPSDRFSAERTGGSVSTLTIQRTQQEDSAVYLCASSLGGTGHLGRFFGPGTRLTVL.

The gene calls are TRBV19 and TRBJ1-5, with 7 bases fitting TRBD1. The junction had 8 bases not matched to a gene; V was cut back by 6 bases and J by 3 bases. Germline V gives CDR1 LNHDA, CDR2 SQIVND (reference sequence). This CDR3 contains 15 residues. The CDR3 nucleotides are TGTGCCAGTAGGGCGGCAGGGGGGTACAATCAGCCCCAGCATTTT. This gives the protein CASRAAGGYNQPQHF.

CDR3 protein: CASSRTGGFQPQHF. The CDR3 region has the DNA TGTGCCAGCAGCCGGACAGGGGGCTTTCAGCCCCAGCATTTT. The chain employs TRBV11-2 and TRBJ1-5; 11 bases match TRBD1. This CDR3 comprises 14 residues. V dropped 5 bases and J dropped 6; count of bases not matched to a gene: 3. Germline loops: CDR1 SGHAT, CDR2 FQNNGV.

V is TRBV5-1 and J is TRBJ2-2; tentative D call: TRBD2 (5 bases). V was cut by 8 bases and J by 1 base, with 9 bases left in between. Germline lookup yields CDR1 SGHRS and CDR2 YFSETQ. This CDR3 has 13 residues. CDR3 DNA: TGCGCCAGTCGGGCGGGGAACACCGGGGAGCTGTTTTTT. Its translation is CASRAGNTGELFF.

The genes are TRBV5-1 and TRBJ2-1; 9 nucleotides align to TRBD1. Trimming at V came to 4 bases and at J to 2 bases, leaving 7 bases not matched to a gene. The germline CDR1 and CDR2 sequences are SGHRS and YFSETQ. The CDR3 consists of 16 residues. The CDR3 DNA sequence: TGCGCCAGCAGCGACGGACAGGGGAGTACCTACAATGAGCAGTTCTTC. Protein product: CASSDGQGSTYNEQFF.

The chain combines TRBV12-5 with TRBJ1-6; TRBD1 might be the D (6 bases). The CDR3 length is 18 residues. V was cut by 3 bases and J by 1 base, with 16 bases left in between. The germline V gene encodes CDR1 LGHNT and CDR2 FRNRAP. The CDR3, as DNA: TGTGCTAGTGGTTTTGGACTCAGACAGGCTTCCTATAATTCACCCCTCCACTTT. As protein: CASGFGLRQASYNSPLHF.

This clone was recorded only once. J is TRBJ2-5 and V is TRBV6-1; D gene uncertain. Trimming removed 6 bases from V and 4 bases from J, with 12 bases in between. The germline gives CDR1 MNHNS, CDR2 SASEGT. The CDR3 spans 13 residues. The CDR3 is CASRSQAGETQYF. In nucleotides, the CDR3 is TGTGCCAGCAGGAGCCAGGCAGGAGAGACCCAGTACTTC.